This entry lists 12 T cell receptor beta chains sequenced from one sample in a study of early stage breast cancer tumors. Sequenced by immunoSEQ multiplex PCR; TCRdb stores in-frame clones only, minus some. The repertoire holds about 31,000 clones, with approximately 70% as singletons. Sequencing was done on a sample of breast tumor tissue. These receptor sequences come from a person aged 30 to 40 with breast cancer.

The V call is TRBV13, the J call TRBJ2-1, with 10 bases identical to TRBD2. J lost 0 bases, V lost 2 bases, and 7 bases had no gene match. The V gene's germline CDR1 is PRHDT and CDR2 FYEKMQ (reference sequence). This CDR3 is 18 amino acids long. In DNA form, the CDR3 reads TGTGCCAGCAGCTTAACGGCTAGCGGGAGCTACTCCTACAATGAGCAGTTCTTC. The encoded protein is CASSLTASGSYSYNEQFF.

This clone occurred once. V gene TRBV4-3 combines with J gene TRBJ1-6; possible D gene TRBD1, 5 bases. The CDR3 extends over 17 amino acids. Trimming cost V 0 bases and J 6 bases, with 15 bases left between them. CDR1 LGHNA and CDR2 YSLEER come from the germline V gene. CDR3 sequence (DNA): TGCGCCAGCAGCCAAGATCTATCGGTCCAGGGTAATTCACCCCTCCACTTT. Translating it yields CASSQDLSVQGNSPLHF.

CDR3 nucleotide sequence: TGTGCCAGCAGTTCCGGGGTTAGCAATCAGCCCCAGCATTTT. The encoded protein is CASSSGVSNQPQHF. The chain couples TRBV27 to TRBJ1-5; no firm D call. The CDR3 totals 14 residues. Trimming took 4 bases from V and 0 from J, leaving 7 bases between them. CDR1 and CDR2 from the germline V gene are MNHEY and SMNVEV (reference sequence).

V is TRBV5-1 and J is TRBJ2-1; 12 positions match TRBD1. The CDR3 is 16 residues long. The V and J ends lost 4 bases and 8 bases, in that order; junction bases with no gene match: 10. Germline V gene data show CDR1 as SGHRS and CDR2 as YFSETQ. The CDR3 bases are TGCGCCAGCAGCCCAGGGGACAGGGGGCCACGGGATGAGCAGTTCTTC. Protein sequence: CASSPGDRGPRDEQFF.

The chain joins TRBV5-8 to TRBJ1-1, with TRBD1 as a possible D gene (6 bases). The CDR3 is 13 residues long. CDR1 is SGHTS and CDR2 is YDEGEE in the germline V gene. Trimming took off 7 bases at V and 3 bases at J, with 13 bases between the two ends. The CDR3 reads CASDRSLDTEAFF. The CDR3 bases are TGTGCCAGCGACAGGTCCCTCGACACTGAAGCTTTCTTT. The full variable domain, completed using reference TRBV5-8 and TRBJ1-1, is EAGVTQSPTHLIKTRGQQATLRCSPISGHTSVYWYQQALGLGLQFLLWYDEGEERNRGNFPPRFSGRQFPNYSSELNVNALELEDSALYLCASDRSLDTEAFFGQGTRLTVV.

In this sample, this clone turned up once. This chain joins TRBV7-2 and TRBJ2-7, with D perhaps TRBD2 (5 bases). Germline V gene sequence: CDR1 SGHTA, CDR2 FQGNSA. V shed 6 bases and J shed 6 bases, with 12 bases lying between them. This CDR3 contains 12 residues. The CDR3 is CASSMRVGEQYF. CDR3 DNA sequence: TGTGCCAGCAGTATGAGGGTTGGCGAGCAGTACTTC.

The chain is built from TRBV7-8 and TRBJ2-5; 11 bases map to TRBD2. Germline-derived CDR1 and CDR2 are SGHVS and FQNEAQ. The CDR3 sequence is 16 residues long. V dropped 5 bases and J dropped 5; count of bases not matched to a gene: 10. The CDR3 loop reads CASSGRLLAGEETQYF. The CDR3 DNA reads TGTGCCAGCAGCGGTCGATTACTAGCGGGAGAGGAGACCCAGTACTTC.

The chain couples TRBV7-8 to TRBJ1-1; D call uncertain. Germline V gene sequence: CDR1 SGHVS, CDR2 FQNEAQ. The CDR3 runs 14 residues. V lost 3 bases and J 4 bases, leaving 12 bases between the germline ends. The CDR3 nucleotides read TGTGCCAGCAGCTTTTGGGGATTGGGCACTGAAGCTTTCTTT. Protein: CASSFWGLGTEAFF.

This chain connects TRBV19 to TRBJ2-7; TRBD2 matches 9 bases. Germline trimming cut 3 bases from V and 1 base from J; bases unmatched to any gene: 4. Germline V CDR1 and CDR2: LNHDA, SQIVND (reference sequence). This CDR3 spans 15 amino acids. Written as DNA, the CDR3 is TGTGCCAGTAGTATTGAGCGGGAGGAATCCTACGAGCAGTACTTC. Amino acid sequence: CASSIEREESYEQYF.

The chain has TRBV30 and TRBJ2-2; D assignment may be TRBD1 or TRBD2 (5 bases each). The CDR3 length is 13 residues. V dropped 0 bases and J dropped 6 bases, with 8 bases sitting between them. CDR1 and CDR2 (germline): GTSNPN, SVGIG (reference sequence). As DNA, the CDR3 is TGTGCCTGGAGTGTAGGGGAGCCCGGGGAGCTGTTTTTT. Its translation is CAWSVGEPGELFF.

The chain uses TRBV12-1 and TRBJ2-3; the table's D call of TRBD2 was not tested on the DNA. TRBV12-1 is assigned pseudogene status. This CDR3 region has 16 residues. The CDR3 here is CASSSSAVQNTDTQYF. CDR3 nucleotides: TGTGCCAGCAGCTCCAGCGCCGTGCAGAACACAGATACGCAGTATTTT.

The gene calls are TRBV6-5 and TRBJ2-7; D is unresolved. V was shortened by 2 bases and J by 0 bases, with 5 bases between the two germline ends. This CDR3 has 13 amino acids. The germline V gene encodes CDR1 MNHEY and CDR2 SVGAGI. CDR3 nucleotides: TGTGCCAGCAGTTACGGGGACTCCTACGAGCAGTACTTC. Translation gives CASSYGDSYEQYF.